The rows below give T cell receptor beta chains drawn from one sample of a study of T cells in Graves' hyperthyroidism and ophthalmopathy. TCRdb redid the calling of the multiplex PCR reads with MiXCR, one entry per CDR3 protein. Of approximately 560,000 distinct CDR3 sequences listed, just over 45% were seen once; the top ten hold about 8.2%. Material: peripheral blood or thyroid tissue (not recorded which). These receptors all stem from a woman aged 18-30 years with Graves' hyperthyroidism. The CDR3 runs from the conserved cysteine through the conserved F or W. The order of the fields is V gene, J gene, CDR3 length, D gene, clone size, CDR3 protein, CDR3 DNA. D genes are given only for firm matches. Not every row has a clone size; where given, it reads once, few, many or a size class.

v_gene: TRBV24-1; j_gene: TRBJ1-2; len: 12; d_gene: TRBD1; abundance: many; CDR3aa: CAVQGANYGYTF; CDR3nt: TGTGCCGTACAGGGGGCGAACTATGGCTACACCTTC
v_gene: TRBV19; j_gene: TRBJ2-7; len: 14; d_gene: TRBD2; abundance: NA; CDR3aa: CASRGSGRAYEQYF; CDR3nt: TGTGCCAGCCGAGGTAGCGGGAGGGCCTACGAGCAGTACTTC
v_gene: TRBV2; j_gene: TRBJ1-5; len: 15; d_gene: NA; abundance: many; CDR3aa: CASSVTGANNQPQHF; CDR3nt: TGTGCCAGCAGTGTCACGGGGGCTAACAATCAGCCCCAGCATTTT
v_gene: TRBV20-1; j_gene: TRBJ1-1; len: 13; d_gene: NA; abundance: NA; CDR3aa: CSASRPSGTEAFF; CDR3nt: TGCAGTGCTAGCAGACCATCGGGGACTGAAGCTTTCTTT
v_gene: TRBV20-1; j_gene: TRBJ1-2; len: 11; d_gene: TRBD1; abundance: NA; CDR3aa: CSARTGTGYTF; CDR3nt: TGCAGTGCTCGGACAGGGACTGGCTACACCTTC
v_gene: TRBV10-3; j_gene: TRBJ1-3; len: 11; d_gene: NA; abundance: NA; CDR3aa: CAVEKSSTIYF; CDR3nt: TGTGCCGTAGAGAAAAGTAGTACCATATATTTT
v_gene: TRBV24-1; j_gene: TRBJ1-1; len: 14; d_gene: TRBD1; abundance: many; CDR3aa: CATSPGTGNTEAFF; CDR3nt: TGTGCCACCAGTCCCGGGACAGGGAACACTGAAGCTTTCTTT
v_gene: TRBV10-3; j_gene: TRBJ1-2; len: 12; d_gene: NA; abundance: few; CDR3aa: CASKSAEYGYTF; CDR3nt: TGTGCCAGTAAGTCGGCAGAGTATGGCTACACCTTC
v_gene: TRBV7-6; j_gene: TRBJ2-7; len: 13; d_gene: TRBD1; abundance: few; CDR3aa: CASSDDRGDEQYF; CDR3nt: TGTGCCAGCAGCGACGACAGGGGGGACGAGCAGTACTTC
v_gene: TRBV20-1; j_gene: TRBJ2-7; len: 14; d_gene: NA; abundance: few; CDR3aa: CSARDGHSTYEQYF; CDR3nt: TGCAGTGCTAGAGATGGGCACTCCACCTACGAGCAGTACTTC
v_gene: TRBV29-1; j_gene: TRBJ2-7; len: 14; d_gene: NA; abundance: many; CDR3aa: CSVEEGDKYYEQYF; CDR3nt: TGCAGCGTTGAAGAAGGGGACAAGTACTACGAGCAGTACTTC
v_gene: TRBV20-1; j_gene: TRBJ2-3; len: 15; d_gene: TRBD1; abundance: NA; CDR3aa: CSATTGTGSADTQYF; CDR3nt: TGCAGTGCTACTACCGGGACAGGGAGCGCAGATACGCAGTATTTT
v_gene: TRBV2; j_gene: TRBJ1-6; len: 15; d_gene: NA; abundance: NA; CDR3aa: CASTPDGAGYSPLHF; CDR3nt: TGTGCCAGCACTCCGGACGGGGCTGGTTATTCACCCCTCCACTTT
v_gene: TRBV25-1; j_gene: TRBJ2-5; len: 13; d_gene: NA; abundance: few; CDR3aa: CASSYYNEETQYF; CDR3nt: TGTGCCAGCAGTTATTACAACGAAGAGACCCAGTACTTC
v_gene: TRBV24-1; j_gene: TRBJ2-3; len: 13; d_gene: TRBD1; abundance: NA; CDR3aa: CATGQGTTDTQYF; CDR3nt: TGTGCCACCGGACAGGGGACGACTGATACGCAGTATTTT
v_gene: TRBV7-9; j_gene: TRBJ2-6; len: 15; d_gene: NA; abundance: NA; CDR3aa: CASTSRTMGANVLTF; CDR3nt: TGTGCCAGCACCTCCCGGACCATGGGGGCCAACGTCCTGACTTTC
v_gene: TRBV24-1; j_gene: TRBJ1-5; len: 14; d_gene: NA; abundance: NA; CDR3aa: CASSSPRENQPQHF; CDR3nt: TGTGCCAGCAGTTCCCCCAGGGAGAATCAGCCCCAGCATTTT
v_gene: TRBV13; j_gene: TRBJ1-4; len: 14; d_gene: NA; abundance: few; CDR3aa: CASSNRDLNEKLFF; CDR3nt: TGTGCCAGCAGTAACCGGGACCTTAATGAAAAACTGTTTTTT
v_gene: TRBV19; j_gene: TRBJ1-1; len: 15; d_gene: TRBD1; abundance: few; CDR3aa: CASRTGTASNTEAFF; CDR3nt: TGTGCCAGTAGGACCGGGACAGCCTCTAACACTGAAGCTTTCTTT
v_gene: TRBV25-1; j_gene: TRBJ1-2; len: 14; d_gene: NA; abundance: NA; CDR3aa: CASSSTGRNYGYTF; CDR3nt: TGTGCCAGCAGTTCAACAGGGAGAAACTATGGCTACACCTTC
v_gene: TRBV6-1; j_gene: TRBJ1-4; len: 13; d_gene: NA; abundance: NA; CDR3aa: CASRGWGRAGLFF; CDR3nt: TGTGCCAGCAGGGGGTGGGGCAGGGCCGGACTGTTTTTT
v_gene: TRBV14; j_gene: TRBJ2-7; len: 14; d_gene: NA; abundance: few; CDR3aa: CASSRWDGSYEQYF; CDR3nt: TGTGCCAGCAGCCGGTGGGACGGTTCCTACGAGCAGTACTTC
v_gene: TRBV7-9; j_gene: TRBJ2-5; len: 14; d_gene: NA; abundance: many; CDR3aa: CASSLDRVRETQYF; CDR3nt: TGTGCCAGCAGCTTAGACAGGGTCCGGGAGACCCAGTACTTC
v_gene: TRBV2; j_gene: TRBJ1-3; len: 15; d_gene: NA; abundance: NA; CDR3aa: CASFTGLSSGNTIYF; CDR3nt: TGTGCCAGCTTCACAGGGTTGAGCTCTGGAAACACCATATATTTT
v_gene: TRBV29-1; j_gene: TRBJ2-5; len: 14; d_gene: NA; abundance: NA; CDR3aa: CSWAGTPTQETQYF; CDR3nt: TGCAGCTGGGCCGGGACTCCAACGCAAGAGACCCAGTACTTC
v_gene: TRBV20-1; j_gene: TRBJ1-1; len: 10; d_gene: NA; abundance: NA; CDR3aa: CSANSNEAFF; CDR3nt: TGCAGTGCAAATTCAAATGAAGCTTTCTTT
v_gene: TRBV20-1; j_gene: TRBJ1-3; len: 16; d_gene: NA; abundance: NA; CDR3aa: CSARDSSGYSGNTIYF; CDR3nt: TGCAGTGCTAGAGATTCATCCGGCTACTCTGGAAACACCATATATTTT
v_gene: TRBV15; j_gene: TRBJ2-2; len: 12; d_gene: NA; abundance: NA; CDR3aa: CATSSGRGDLFF; CDR3nt: TGTGCCACCAGCAGCGGACGTGGGGATCTGTTTTTT
v_gene: TRBV20-1; j_gene: TRBJ2-5; len: 10; d_gene: NA; abundance: NA; CDR3aa: CSASTSTQYF; CDR3nt: TGCAGTGCTAGTACGTCGACCCAGTACTTC
v_gene: TRBV25-1; j_gene: TRBJ1-3; len: 13; d_gene: NA; abundance: NA; CDR3aa: CASSGFSGNTIYF; CDR3nt: TGTGCCAGCAGTGGATTCTCTGGAAACACCATATATTTT
v_gene: TRBV6-1; j_gene: TRBJ1-2; len: 12; d_gene: NA; abundance: NA; CDR3aa: CASTSRVIGYTF; CDR3nt: TGTGCCAGCACCTCGAGAGTCATTGGCTACACCTTC
v_gene: TRBV25-1; j_gene: TRBJ1-2; len: 14; d_gene: NA; abundance: NA; CDR3aa: CASSYRSGRGSYTF; CDR3nt: TGTGCCAGCAGTTATAGGTCTGGCAGGGGTTCCTACACCTTC
v_gene: TRBV7-9; j_gene: TRBJ2-7; len: 15; d_gene: TRBD2; abundance: NA; CDR3aa: CASSGPTSGVYEQYF; CDR3nt: TGTGCCAGCAGCGGACCAACTAGCGGGGTCTACGAGCAGTACTTC
v_gene: TRBV7-6; j_gene: TRBJ1-2; len: 16; d_gene: TRBD1; abundance: NA; CDR3aa: CASSQEQGGRIYGYTF; CDR3nt: TGTGCCAGCAGCCAAGAACAGGGGGGCCGAATCTATGGCTACACCTTC
v_gene: TRBV25-1; j_gene: TRBJ2-1; len: 16; d_gene: TRBD1; abundance: NA; CDR3aa: CASSQDVDRFRDEQFF; CDR3nt: TGTGCCAGCAGCCAAGACGTGGACAGGTTCAGGGATGAGCAGTTCTTC
v_gene: TRBV2; j_gene: TRBJ1-1; len: 14; d_gene: TRBD1; abundance: NA; CDR3aa: CASSQVQGETEAFF; CDR3nt: TGTGCCAGCAGCCAAGTTCAGGGGGAGACTGAAGCTTTCTTT
v_gene: TRBV20-1; j_gene: TRBJ2-5; len: 14; d_gene: TRBD2; abundance: once; CDR3aa: CSARRAGSGVTQYF; CDR3nt: TGCAGTGCTAGACGAGCGGGGAGTGGAGTGACCCAGTACTTC
v_gene: TRBV19; j_gene: TRBJ1-4; len: 15; d_gene: NA; abundance: NA; CDR3aa: CASSSGGAWNEKLFF; CDR3nt: TGTGCCAGTAGTTCTGGAGGGGCGTGGAATGAAAAACTGTTTTTT
v_gene: TRBV29-1; j_gene: TRBJ2-5; len: 13; d_gene: NA; abundance: NA; CDR3aa: CSVARQAEETQYF; CDR3nt: TGCAGCGTTGCTAGACAGGCAGAAGAGACCCAGTACTTC
v_gene: TRBV7-2; j_gene: TRBJ1-2; len: 15; d_gene: TRBD1; abundance: NA; CDR3aa: CASSLAGTGERGYTF; CDR3nt: TGTGCCAGCAGCTTAGCCGGGACAGGGGAACGTGGCTACACCTTC
v_gene: TRBV4-3; j_gene: TRBJ1-6; len: 16; d_gene: NA; abundance: NA; CDR3aa: CASSQPGGASRGALHF; CDR3nt: TGCGCCAGCAGCCAACCAGGCGGGGCCAGCCGTGGGGCCCTCCACTTT
v_gene: TRBV7-9; j_gene: TRBJ1-6; len: 12; d_gene: NA; abundance: many; CDR3aa: CASSLPTTPLHF; CDR3nt: TGTGCCAGCAGCTTACCCACAACGCCCCTCCACTTT
v_gene: TRBV7-2; j_gene: TRBJ2-7; len: 16; d_gene: TRBD1; abundance: few; CDR3aa: CASSPRPGQGTHEQYF; CDR3nt: TGTGCCAGCAGCCCACGCCCCGGACAGGGTACCCACGAGCAGTACTTC
v_gene: TRBV20-1; j_gene: TRBJ1-3; len: 14; d_gene: NA; abundance: few; CDR3aa: CSAWGSTSGNTIYF; CDR3nt: TGCAGTGCTTGGGGGAGTACCTCTGGAAACACCATATATTTT
v_gene: TRBV29-1; j_gene: TRBJ2-7; len: 12; d_gene: NA; abundance: many; CDR3aa: CSVETLAYEQYF; CDR3nt: TGCAGCGTTGAAACGCTAGCCTACGAGCAGTACTTC
v_gene: TRBV20-1; j_gene: TRBJ1-5; len: 14; d_gene: NA; abundance: NA; CDR3aa: CSAPLGLHNQPQHF; CDR3nt: TGCAGTGCTCCATTGGGACTGCACAATCAGCCCCAGCATTTT
v_gene: TRBV2; j_gene: TRBJ1-6; len: 15; d_gene: NA; abundance: few; CDR3aa: CASSVPGTYNSPLHF; CDR3nt: TGTGCCAGCAGTGTCCCAGGGACCTATAATTCACCCCTCCACTTT
v_gene: TRBV11-1; j_gene: TRBJ2-2; len: 15; d_gene: NA; abundance: NA; CDR3aa: CASSLAVGDTGELFF; CDR3nt: TGTGCCAGCAGCTTAGCGGTGGGCGACACCGGGGAGCTGTTTTTT
v_gene: TRBV2; j_gene: TRBJ2-5; len: 14; d_gene: NA; abundance: NA; CDR3aa: CASSEVGVVETQYF; CDR3nt: TGTGCCAGCAGTGAAGTGGGGGTGGTAGAGACCCAGTACTTC
v_gene: TRBV2; j_gene: TRBJ2-7; len: 15; d_gene: TRBD1; abundance: NA; CDR3aa: CASSVGQGTAYEQYF; CDR3nt: TGTGCCAGCAGCGTAGGACAGGGGACGGCCTACGAGCAGTACTTC
v_gene: TRBV29-1; j_gene: TRBJ1-5; len: 16; d_gene: TRBD1; abundance: NA; CDR3aa: CSVEEAGTGYNQPQHF; CDR3nt: TGCAGCGTTGAAGAGGCCGGGACAGGTTACAATCAGCCCCAGCATTTT
v_gene: TRBV29-1; j_gene: TRBJ1-2; len: 15; d_gene: NA; abundance: many; CDR3aa: CSVPLGGTLGYGYTF; CDR3nt: TGCAGCGTTCCACTGGGAGGAACTTTGGGCTATGGCTACACCTTC
v_gene: TRBV29-1; j_gene: TRBJ2-5; len: 18; d_gene: NA; abundance: NA; CDR3aa: CSGTDRGGGGRHQETQYF; CDR3nt: TGCAGCGGGACCGACAGGGGAGGTGGCGGGAGACACCAAGAGACCCAATACTTC
v_gene: TRBV5-1; j_gene: TRBJ1-2; len: 14; d_gene: TRBD1; abundance: NA; CDR3aa: CASSLEQGDYGYTF; CDR3nt: TGCGCCAGCAGCTTGGAACAGGGGGACTATGGCTACACCTTC